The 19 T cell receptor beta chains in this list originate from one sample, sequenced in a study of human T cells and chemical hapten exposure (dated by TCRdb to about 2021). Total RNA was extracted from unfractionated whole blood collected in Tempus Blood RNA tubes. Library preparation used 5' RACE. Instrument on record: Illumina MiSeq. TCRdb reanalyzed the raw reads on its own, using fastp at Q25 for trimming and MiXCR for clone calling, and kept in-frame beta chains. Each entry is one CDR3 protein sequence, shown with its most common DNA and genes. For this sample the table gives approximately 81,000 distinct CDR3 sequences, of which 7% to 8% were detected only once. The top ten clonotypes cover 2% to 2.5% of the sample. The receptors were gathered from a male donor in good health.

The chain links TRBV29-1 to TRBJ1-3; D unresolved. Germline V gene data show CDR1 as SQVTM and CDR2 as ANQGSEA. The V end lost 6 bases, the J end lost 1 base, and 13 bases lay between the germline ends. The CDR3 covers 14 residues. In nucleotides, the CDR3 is TGCAGCGTGGCGGACCCTACGTCTGGAAACACCATATATTTT. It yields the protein CSVADPTSGNTIYF.

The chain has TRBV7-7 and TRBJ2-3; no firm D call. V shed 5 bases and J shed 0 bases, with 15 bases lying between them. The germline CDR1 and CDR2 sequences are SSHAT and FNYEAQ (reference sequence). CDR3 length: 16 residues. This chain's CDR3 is CASSPNPLTSTDTQYF. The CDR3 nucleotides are TGTGCCAGCAGCCCGAACCCACTAACTAGCACAGATACGCAGTATTTT.

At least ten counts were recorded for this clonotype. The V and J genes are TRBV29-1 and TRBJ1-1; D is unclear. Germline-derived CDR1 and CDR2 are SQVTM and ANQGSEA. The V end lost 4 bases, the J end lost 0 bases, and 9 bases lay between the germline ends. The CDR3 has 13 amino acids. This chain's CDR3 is CSVVPRLNTEAFF. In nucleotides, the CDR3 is TGCAGCGTTGTACCTAGGTTGAACACTGAAGCTTTCTTT.

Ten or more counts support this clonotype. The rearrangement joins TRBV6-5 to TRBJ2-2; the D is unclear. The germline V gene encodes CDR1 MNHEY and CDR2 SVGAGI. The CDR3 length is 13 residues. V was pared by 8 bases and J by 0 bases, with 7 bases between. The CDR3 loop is CASQFPNTGELFF. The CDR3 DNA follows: TGTGCCAGCCAGTTCCCGAACACCGGGGAGCTGTTTTTT.

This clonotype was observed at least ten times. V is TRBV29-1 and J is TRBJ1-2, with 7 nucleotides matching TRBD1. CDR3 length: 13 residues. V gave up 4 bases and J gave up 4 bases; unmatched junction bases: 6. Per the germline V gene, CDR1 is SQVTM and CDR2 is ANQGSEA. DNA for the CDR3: TGCAGCGTTGTTCCAGGGGGACGCTATGGCTACACCTTC. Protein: CSVVPGGRYGYTF.

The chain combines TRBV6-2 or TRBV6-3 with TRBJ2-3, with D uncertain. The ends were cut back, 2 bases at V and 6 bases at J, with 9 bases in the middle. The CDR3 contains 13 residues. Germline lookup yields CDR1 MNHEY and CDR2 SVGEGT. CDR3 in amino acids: CASSYRSADTQYF. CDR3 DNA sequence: TGTGCCAGCAGTTACCGGTCCGCTGATACGCAGTATTTT.

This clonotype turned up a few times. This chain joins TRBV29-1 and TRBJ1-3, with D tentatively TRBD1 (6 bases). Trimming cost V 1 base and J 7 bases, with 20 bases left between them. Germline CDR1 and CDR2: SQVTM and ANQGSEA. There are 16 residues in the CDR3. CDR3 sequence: CSVEAPSSTGRNTIYF. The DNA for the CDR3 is TGCAGCGTTGAAGCTCCCTCAAGTACAGGGAGGAACACCATATATTTT.

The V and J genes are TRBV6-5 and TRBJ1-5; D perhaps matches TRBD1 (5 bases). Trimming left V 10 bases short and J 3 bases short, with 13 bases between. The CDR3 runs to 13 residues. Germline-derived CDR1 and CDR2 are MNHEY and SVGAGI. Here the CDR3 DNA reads TGTGCCACCTCGACAGCGGTCAATCAGCCCCAGCATTTT. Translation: CATSTAVNQPQHF.

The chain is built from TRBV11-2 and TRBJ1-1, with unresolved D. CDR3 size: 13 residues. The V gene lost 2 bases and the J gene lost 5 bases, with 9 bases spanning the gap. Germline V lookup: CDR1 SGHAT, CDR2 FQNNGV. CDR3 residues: CASSLSGSTEAFF. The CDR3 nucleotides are TGTGCCAGCAGCTTATCGGGGTCTACTGAAGCTTTCTTT.

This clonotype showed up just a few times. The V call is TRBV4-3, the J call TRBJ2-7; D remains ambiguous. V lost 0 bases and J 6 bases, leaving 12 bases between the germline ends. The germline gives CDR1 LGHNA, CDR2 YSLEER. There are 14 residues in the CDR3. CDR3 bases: TGCGCCAGCAGCCAAGATCCCGGTTGGGGCGAGCAGTACTTC. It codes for CASSQDPGWGEQYF.

The CDR3 loop is CASGKGQGPGENWVQHF. The CDR3 region has the DNA TGTGCCTCCGGGAAGGGACAGGGCCCAGGAGAGAACTGGGTCCAGCATTTT. The chain recombines TRBV19 with TRBJ1-5, with 9 nucleotides matching TRBD1. From germline, CDR1 is LNHDA and CDR2 SQIVND (reference sequence). The CDR3 is made up of 17 amino acids. Trimming cost V 11 bases and J 12 bases; bases outside gene matches: 26.

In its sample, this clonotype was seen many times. CDR3 residues: CAISVGPPTYEQYF. In nucleotides, the CDR3 is TGTGCCATCAGTGTAGGTCCACCGACCTACGAGCAGTACTTC. The chain uses TRBV10-3 and TRBJ2-7; no clear D. The ends were cut back, 4 bases at V and 2 bases at J, with 12 bases in the middle. This CDR3 has 14 residues. The V gene's germline CDR1 is ENHRY and CDR2 SYGVKD.

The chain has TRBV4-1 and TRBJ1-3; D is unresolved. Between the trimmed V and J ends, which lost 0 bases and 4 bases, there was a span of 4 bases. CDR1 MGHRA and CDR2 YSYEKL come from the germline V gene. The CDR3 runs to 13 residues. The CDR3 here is CASSQDIGNTIYF. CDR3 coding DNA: TGCGCCAGCAGCCAAGATATCGGAAACACCATATATTTT.

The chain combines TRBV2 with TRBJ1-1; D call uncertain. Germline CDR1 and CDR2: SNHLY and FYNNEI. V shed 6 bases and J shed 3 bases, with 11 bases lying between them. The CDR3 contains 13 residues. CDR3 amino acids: CASSTNWDTEAFF. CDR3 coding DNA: TGTGCCAGCAGCACAAACTGGGACACTGAAGCTTTCTTT.

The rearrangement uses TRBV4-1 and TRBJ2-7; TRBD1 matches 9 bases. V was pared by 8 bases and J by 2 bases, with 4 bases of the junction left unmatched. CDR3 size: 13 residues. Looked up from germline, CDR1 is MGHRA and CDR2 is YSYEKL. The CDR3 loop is CASGTGKPYEQYF. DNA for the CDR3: TGCGCCAGCGGGACAGGGAAGCCCTACGAGCAGTACTTC.

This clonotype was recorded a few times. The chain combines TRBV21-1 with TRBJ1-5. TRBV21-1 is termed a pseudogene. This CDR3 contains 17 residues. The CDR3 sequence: CASSKVLPYPSNQPQHF. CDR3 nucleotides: TGTGCCAGCAGCAAAGTTTTACCGTACCCTAGCAATCAGCCCCAGCATTTT.

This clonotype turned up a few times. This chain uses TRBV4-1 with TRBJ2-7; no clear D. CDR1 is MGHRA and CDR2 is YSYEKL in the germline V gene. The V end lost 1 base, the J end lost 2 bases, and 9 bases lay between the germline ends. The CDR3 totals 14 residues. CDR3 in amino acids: CASSQVSQPYEQYF. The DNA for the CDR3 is TGCGCCAGCAGCCAAGTCTCCCAGCCCTACGAGCAGTACTTC.

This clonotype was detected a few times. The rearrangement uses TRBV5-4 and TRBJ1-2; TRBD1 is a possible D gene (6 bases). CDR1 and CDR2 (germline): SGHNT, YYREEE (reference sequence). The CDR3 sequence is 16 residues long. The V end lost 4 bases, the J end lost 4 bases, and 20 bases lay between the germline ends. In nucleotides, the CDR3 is TGTGCCAGCAGCCCGGCGGGGCAGGGGACCCCCTATGGCTACACCTTC. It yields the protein CASSPAGQGTPYGYTF.

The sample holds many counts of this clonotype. The CDR3 DNA reads as TGCAGCGTTGTGGGGGCTCGCACAGATACGCAGTATTTT. Its translation: CSVVGARTDTQYF. The V call is TRBV29-1, the J call TRBJ2-3; possibly TRBD1 for D (6 bases). This CDR3 is built from 13 residues. Germline CDR1 and CDR2: SQVTM and ANQGSEA. V was cut by 4 bases and J by 1 base, with 9 bases left in between.